The entry that follows covers one T cell receptor (beta chain) sequence. This sample stems from a study of blood T cells in healthy people across ages. Trimming took 6 bases from V and 2 from J, leaving 15 bases between them. The germline gives CDR1 DFQATT, CDR2 SNEGSKA (reference sequence). The CDR3 loop spans 14 amino acids. Primed by a sample-barcoded 5' primer and a J-beta primer mix, a second PCR proceeded for about 7 to 11 cycles. TCRdb reprocessed the 5' RACE reads via MiXCR and lists one record per CDR3 protein. Of hundreds of thousands of distinct CDR3 sequences detected, roughly 60% appear once; the ten largest clones hold around 20%.

The TCR was taken from a man aged 30-40 years in good health. Sequencing input: blood. The rearrangement uses TRBV20-1 and TRBJ2-3; no firm D call. CDR3 DNA sequence: TGCAGTGCCACGGTGGCGAGAGACACAGATACGCAGTATTTT. Amino acids: CSATVARDTDTQYF.